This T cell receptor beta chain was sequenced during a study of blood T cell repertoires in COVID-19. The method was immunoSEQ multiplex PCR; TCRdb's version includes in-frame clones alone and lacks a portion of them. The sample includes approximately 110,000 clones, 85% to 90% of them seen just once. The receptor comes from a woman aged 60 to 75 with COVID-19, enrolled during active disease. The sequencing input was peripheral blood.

The CDR3 DNA is TGTGCCAGCAGCCAAGACCCAGGGGTTGGAGCTGGCTACACCTTC. Residues: CASSQDPGVGAGYTF. The chain couples TRBV3-1 (or the pseudogene TRBV3-2) to TRBJ1-2, with D tentatively TRBD1 (6 bases). The CDR3 is 15 amino acids. Trimming left V 0 bases short and J 7 bases short, with 15 bases between. Germline lookup yields CDR1 LGHDT and CDR2 YNNKEL (reference sequence).